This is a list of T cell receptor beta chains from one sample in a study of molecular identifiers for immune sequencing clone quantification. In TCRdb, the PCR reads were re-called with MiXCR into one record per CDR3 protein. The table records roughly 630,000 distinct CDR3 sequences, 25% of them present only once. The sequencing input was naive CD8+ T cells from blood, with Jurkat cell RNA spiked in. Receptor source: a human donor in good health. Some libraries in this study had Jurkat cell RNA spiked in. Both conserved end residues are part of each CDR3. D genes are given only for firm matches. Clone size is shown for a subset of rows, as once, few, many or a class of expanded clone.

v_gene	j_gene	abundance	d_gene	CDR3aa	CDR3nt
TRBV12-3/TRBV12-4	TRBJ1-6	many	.	CASSPLPSYNSPLHF	TGTGCCAGCAGTCCCCTCCCCTCCTATAATTCACCCCTCCACTTT
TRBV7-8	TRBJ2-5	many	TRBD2	CASSLLLAGGGETQYF	TGTGCCAGCAGCTTACTCCTAGCGGGGGGGGGTGAGACCCAGTACTTC
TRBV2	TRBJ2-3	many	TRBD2	CASGLADLSTDTQYF	TGTGCCAGCGGCCTAGCGGACCTTAGCACAGATACGCAGTATTTT
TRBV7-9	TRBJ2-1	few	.	CASSLGSSAFF	TGTGCCAGCAGCTTAGGTTCTAGCGCGTTCTTC
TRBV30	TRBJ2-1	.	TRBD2	CAWSEAGGNEQFF	TGTGCCTGGAGTGAAGCGGGGGGCAATGAGCAGTTCTTC
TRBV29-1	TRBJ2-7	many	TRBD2	CSAGMREASLNDEQYF	TGCAGCGCCGGAATGCGGGAGGCGTCCCTTAATGACGAGCAGTACTTC
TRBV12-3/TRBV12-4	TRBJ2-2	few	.	CASELRLSGELFF	TGTGCCAGCGAGCTACGGTTGAGCGGGGAGCTGTTTTTT
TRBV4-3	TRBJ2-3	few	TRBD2	CASSQDTSGITDTQYF	TGCGCCAGCAGCCAGGACACTAGCGGGATTACAGATACGCAGTATTTT
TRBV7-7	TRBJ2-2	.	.	CASSREGQANTGELFF	TGTGCTAGCAGCCGCGAGGGACAAGCGAACACCGGGGAGCTGTTTTTT
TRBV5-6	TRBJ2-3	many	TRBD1	CASSSWSGGSTDTQYF	TGTGCCAGCAGCTCGTGGTCAGGGGGAAGCACAGATACGCAGTATTTT
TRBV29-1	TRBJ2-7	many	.	CSVEVVGYEQYF	TGCAGCGTTGAAGTAGTAGGGTACGAGCAGTACTTC
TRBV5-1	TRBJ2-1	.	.	CASSPIYLGTSSYNEQFF	TGCGCCAGCAGCCCCATTTACCTGGGTACTAGCTCCTACAATGAGCAGTTCTTC
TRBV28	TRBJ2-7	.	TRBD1	CASSLPRDRLAYEQYF	TGTGCCAGCAGTCTACCCCGGGACAGATTGGCATACGAGCAGTACTTC
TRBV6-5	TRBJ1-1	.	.	CASRYKGGTEAFF	TGTGCCAGCAGGTACAAGGGTGGCACTGAAGCTTTCTTT
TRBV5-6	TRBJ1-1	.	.	CASSLVWTTGEAFF	TGTGCCAGCAGCTTGGTGTGGACGACGGGTGAAGCTTTCTTT
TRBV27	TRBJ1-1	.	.	CAGGFMNTEAFF	TGTGCCGGCGGGTTCATGAACACTGAAGCTTTCTTT
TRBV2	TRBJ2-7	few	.	CASRGQSLYEQYF	TGTGCCAGCAGAGGACAGTCCCTCTACGAGCAGTACTTC
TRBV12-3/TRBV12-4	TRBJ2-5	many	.	CATADTVQETQYF	TGTGCCACGGCCGACACCGTCCAAGAGACCCAGTACTTC
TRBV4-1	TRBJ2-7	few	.	CASSQAGLSYEQYF	TGCGCCAGCAGCCAAGCCGGGCTATCCTACGAGCAGTACTTC
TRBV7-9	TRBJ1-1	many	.	CASSPTDKTGTEAFF	TGTGCCAGCAGCCCGACAGACAAAACGGGCACTGAAGCTTTCTTT
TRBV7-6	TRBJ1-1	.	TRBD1	CASSLDGSAGGRAFF	TGTGCCAGCAGCTTAGACGGTTCGGCAGGGGGTAGAGCTTTCTTT
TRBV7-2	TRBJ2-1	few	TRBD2	CASSYPGTSGSSSYNEQFF	TGTGCCAGCAGCTATCCTGGGACTAGCGGGAGCAGCTCCTACAATGAGCAGTTCTTC
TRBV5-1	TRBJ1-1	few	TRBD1	CASSPGTGFSEAFF	TGCGCCAGCAGCCCCGGGACAGGGTTTTCTGAAGCTTTCTTT
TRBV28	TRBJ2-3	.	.	CASSPSQGMSTDTQYF	TGTGCCAGCAGTCCAAGCCAGGGGATGAGCACAGATACGCAGTATTTT
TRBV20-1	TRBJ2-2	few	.	CSALDGANTGELFF	TGCAGTGCTCTTGACGGGGCGAACACCGGGGAGCTGTTTTTT
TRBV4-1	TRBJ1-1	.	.	CASSQGTVTEAFF	TGCGCCAGCAGCCAAGGCACAGTGACTGAAGCTTTCTTT
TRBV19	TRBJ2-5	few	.	CASSKLLRETQYF	TGTGCCAGTAGTAAGTTGCTAAGGGAGACCCAGTACTTC
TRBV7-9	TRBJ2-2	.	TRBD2	CASSTPGLAENTGELFF	TGTGCCAGCAGTACGCCGGGACTAGCGGAGAACACCGGGGAGCTGTTTTTT
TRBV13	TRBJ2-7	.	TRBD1	CASSMGQNLMGYF	TGTGCCAGCAGCATGGGACAGAACCTTATGGGGTACTTC
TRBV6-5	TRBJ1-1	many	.	CASSYGQTYTEAFF	TGTGCCAGCAGTTACGGACAGACTTACACTGAAGCTTTCTTT
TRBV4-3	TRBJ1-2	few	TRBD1	CASRNTGARGYGYTF	TGCGCCAGCAGAAATACAGGGGCCCGCGGCTATGGCTACACCTTC
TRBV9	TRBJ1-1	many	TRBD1	CASSVGSRGSGGLVGTEAFF	TGTGCCAGCAGCGTAGGCTCGAGGGGGTCAGGGGGCTTAGTGGGAACTGAAGCTTTCTTT
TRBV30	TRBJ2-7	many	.	CAWSVRAEQYF	TGTGCCTGGAGTGTGCGGGCCGAGCAGTACTTC
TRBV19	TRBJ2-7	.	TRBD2	CASSKGLAGEQYF	TGTGCCAGTAGTAAGGGACTAGCGGGAGAGCAGTACTTC
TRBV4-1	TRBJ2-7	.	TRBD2	CASSQDLRRGGREEQYF	TGCGCCAGCAGCCAAGATCTCAGGCGGGGGGGCCGGGAGGAGCAGTACTTC
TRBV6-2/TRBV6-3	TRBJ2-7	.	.	CASSFDIHEQYF	TGTGCCAGCAGTTTCGACATCCACGAGCAGTACTTC
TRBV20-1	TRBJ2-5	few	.	CSARDRLLQETQYF	TGCAGTGCTAGAGATCGACTGCTTCAAGAGACCCAGTACTTC
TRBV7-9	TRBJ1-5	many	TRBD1	CASSSGQGWQPQHF	TGTGCCAGCAGCTCAGGACAGGGTTGGCAGCCCCAGCATTTT
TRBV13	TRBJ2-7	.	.	CASSPKVQGPAYEQYF	TGTGCCAGCAGCCCAAAGGTTCAGGGACCAGCTTACGAGCAGTACTTC
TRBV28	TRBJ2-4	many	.	CASSFSANKNIQYF	TGTGCCAGCAGTTTTAGCGCGAACAAAAACATTCAGTACTTC
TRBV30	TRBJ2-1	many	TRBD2	CAWSPGLASPEQFF	TGTGCCTGGAGCCCGGGACTAGCGTCCCCCGAGCAGTTCTTC
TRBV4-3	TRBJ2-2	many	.	CASSQDGQGSTGELFF	TGCGCCAGCAGCCAAGATGGCCAGGGGAGCACCGGGGAGCTGTTTTTT
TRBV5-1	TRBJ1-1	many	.	CASTKTTGWAEAFF	TGCGCCAGCACCAAAACAACAGGGTGGGCTGAAGCTTTCTTT
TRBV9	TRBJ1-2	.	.	CASSGEGQGFDGYTF	TGTGCCAGCAGCGGAGAAGGGCAGGGGTTCGATGGCTACACCTTC
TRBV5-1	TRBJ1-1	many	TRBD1	CASSPITGGTEAFF	TGCGCCAGCAGCCCTATAACAGGGGGCACTGAAGCTTTCTTT
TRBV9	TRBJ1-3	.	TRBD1	CASSVGDSSGNTIYF	TGTGCCAGCAGCGTAGGGGACAGCTCTGGAAACACCATATATTTT
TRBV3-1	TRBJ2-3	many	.	CASSPRLESDTQYF	TGTGCCAGCAGTCCGAGACTAGAGTCAGATACGCAGTATTTT
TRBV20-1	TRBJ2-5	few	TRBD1	CSARDRGTETQYF	TGCAGTGCTAGGGACAGGGGGACAGAGACCCAGTACTTC
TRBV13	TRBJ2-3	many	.	CASSLEARRSTDTQYF	TGTGCCAGCAGCTTAGAGGCTAGGCGTTCCACAGATACGCAGTATTTT
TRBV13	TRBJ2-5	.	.	CASSRGGTEYQETQYF	TGTGCCAGCAGCAGAGGGGGGACAGAGTACCAAGAGACCCAGTACTTC
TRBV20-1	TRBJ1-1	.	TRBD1	CSARTGGGTGAFF	TGCAGTGCTCGGACAGGGGGGGGCACTGGAGCTTTCTTT
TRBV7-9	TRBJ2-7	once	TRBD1	CASSGQVRYEQYF	TGTGCCAGCAGCGGACAGGTTCGCTACGAGCAGTACTTC
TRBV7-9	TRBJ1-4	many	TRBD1	CASRPTGDDYREKLFF	TGTGCCAGCAGGCCGACAGGGGATGATTATCGTGAAAAACTGTTTTTT